Below are 8 T cell receptor beta chains sequenced from a single sample in a study of cytomegalovirus exposure and HLA in healthy donors (dated by TCRdb to 2016 to 2017). Receptor libraries were prepared by the immunoSEQ multiplex PCR assay. A mixture of 60 forward primers for TCR Vbeta segments and 13 reverse primers for TCR Jbeta segments was used in the multiplex PCR. TCRdb mirrors the immuneACCESS table, restricted to in-frame sequences. Some clones are absent from its copies; in checked studies, under half trace to an unresolved V gene, and the reason for the others is unknown. The table of this sample itemizes over 60,000 clones. 6.5% to 9% of the sample is taken by the ten largest. The sample consisted of PBMCs. The receptors shown here come from a female donor in good health and CMV-seropositive.

The V and J genes are TRBV30 and TRBJ1-5; D is unresolved. V lost 4 bases and J lost 2, with 6 bases in between. Germline lookup yields CDR1 GTSNPN and CDR2 SVGIG (reference sequence). CDR3 length: 12 amino acids. CDR3: CAWKEGNQPQHF. The CDR3 bases are TGTGCCTGGAAAGAGGGCAATCAGCCCCAGCATTTT.

The CDR3 DNA follows: TGTGCCAGTAGTATAGGAGCGGAGGGCACTGAAGCTTTCTTT. Protein sequence: CASSIGAEGTEAFF. The genes are TRBV19 and TRBJ1-1; D uncertain. There are 14 residues in the CDR3. V gave up 1 base and J gave up 4 bases, with 10 bases separating them. Germline V CDR1 and CDR2: LNHDA, SQIVND (reference sequence).

The chain employs TRBV9 and TRBJ2-1, with 10 bases that match TRBD2. CDR3 size: 15 residues. Trimming at V came to 0 bases and at J to 7 bases, leaving 4 bases not matched to a gene. The germline CDR1 and CDR2 sequences are SGDLS and YYNGEE. The CDR3 loop is CASSVGAGGPNEQFF. The CDR3 nucleotides are TGTGCCAGCAGCGTAGGAGCGGGGGGGCCGAATGAGCAGTTCTTC.

The chain recombines TRBV28 with TRBJ2-7; no reliable D call. V lost 5 bases and J lost 10, with 12 bases in between. CDR3 length: 11 amino acids. Germline loops: CDR1 MDHEN, CDR2 SYDVKM. The CDR3 spells CASSAEALQYF. CDR3 bases: TGTGCCAGCAGTGCCGAAGCGTTACAGTACTTC.

This chain links TRBV5-1 with TRBJ1-2; TRBD1 aligns across 7 bases. The V gene end was trimmed by 6 bases and the J gene end by 3 bases; junction bases not matched to a gene: 11. This CDR3 is 15 amino acids long. Germline assignment: CDR1 SGHRS and CDR2 YFSETQ. The CDR3 loop reads CASKTATGPYYGYTF. The CDR3 DNA follows: TGCGCCAGCAAAACGGCGACAGGGCCTTACTATGGCTACACCTTC.

The rearrangement joins TRBV4-1 to TRBJ2-7; no clear D gene. V was pared by 0 bases and J by 7 bases, with 13 bases between. In germline, CDR1 is MGHRA, CDR2 YSYEKL. This CDR3 has 14 amino acids. Written as DNA, the CDR3 is TGCGCCAGCAGCCAAGATGTAGCCCTCTCAGAGCAGTACTTC. Its protein is CASSQDVALSEQYF.

The gene calls are TRBV27 and TRBJ2-5; tentative D call: TRBD2 (5 bases). The CDR3 consists of 14 residues. V was pared by 1 base and J by 2 bases, with 8 bases between. The V gene's germline CDR1 is MNHEY and CDR2 SMNVEV (reference sequence). CDR3 loop: CASSLYRGQETQYF. The DNA for the CDR3 is TGTGCCAGCAGTTTATATCGGGGTCAAGAGACCCAGTACTTC.

The rearrangement joins TRBV6-5 to TRBJ1-3; D is unclear. Trimming left V 6 bases short and J 2 bases short, with 11 bases between. CDR1 is MNHEY and CDR2 is SVGAGI in the germline V gene. The CDR3 is made up of 14 amino acids. This chain's CDR3 is CASSPDTTGNTIYF. Here the CDR3 DNA reads TGTGCCAGCAGCCCAGACACAACTGGAAACACCATATATTTT.